This T cell receptor (beta chain) came from a study of T-cell reconstitution after alpha-beta-depleted transplantation in children (dated by TCRdb to the mid-2010s). Background on the whole study: T-cell immune reconstitution after TCRalphabeta/CD19-depleted allogeneic hematopoietic cell transplantation in children was quantitatively tracked in the study by means of TCR repertoire profiling. The paper's findings and limits, for the study overall: In some patients, high TCRbeta diversity at day 60 was attributed to recipient T cells and intrathymic progenitors that had survived conditioning. The apparently early recovery of alphabetaT-cell counts about two months after transplant reportedly depended on only several hundred rapidly expanded clones that came from non-depleted graft cells. Over the following months the frequencies of hyperexpanded clones went down, and after one year T-cell counts and TCRbeta diversity were mostly credited to newly produced T cells.

This clonotype was counted only a few times. Its antigen is not yet known. No per-base quality is available; no much larger clone lies one base away. The CDR3 goes from the cysteine to the phenylalanine over 14 residues. This entry keeps only the CDR3 DNA: 42 bases, framed from base 1. V was cut back by 2 bases and J by 2 bases, leaving a gap of 10 bases between them. Taken from the germline V gene, the CDR1 and CDR2 loops are SGHVS and FNYEAQ. The sample's treatment or condition, from its label and the paper: allogeneic hematopoietic cell transplantation with graft depleted of TCRalphabeta T cells and CD19 B cells. The transplant recipients were children given TCRalphabeta/CD19-depleted allogeneic hematopoietic cell grafts. Library method: PCR. This sample was sequenced with an Illumina HiSeq 2500. TCR libraries were prepared with molecular barcoding, using unique molecular identifiers to normalize TCRbeta repertoire quantification. TCRdb trimmed the raw reads at Q25, called clones with MiXCR and kept productive beta chains. Identical CDR3 proteins give one entry, which carries the most common genes and DNA. The sample table lists about 980,000 distinct CDR3 sequences, around 30% of them with a count of one. Clones ranked in the top ten supply roughly 27% of the sample.

The origin of this receptor is a boy less than two years old who had a stem cell transplant for SCID, so the T cells may come from the graft donor. Sequenced material: PBMCs, mostly from graft donor cells, taken 360 days after TCRalphabeta/CD19-depleted stem cell transplant. The rearrangement joined TRBV7-6 to TRBJ2-7; confidence is insufficient to name the D gene. The nucleotide sequence reads TGTGCCAGCAGCTTATCGGATTTGCCCTACGAGCAGTACTTC. This encodes CASSLSDLPYEQYF.